The T cell receptor (beta chain) under discussion was sequenced for a study of blood T cell repertoires in COVID-19. Study details: Some COVID-19 samples were acute and others convalescent; all came from the United States, Italy and Spain. PBMCs, B-cell-depleted T cells, or T cells provided the cDNA or gDNA that made up the material.

Germline CDR1 reads SGDLS; CDR2 reads YYNGEE. This CDR3 is built from 15 residues. V lost 4 bases to trimming and J lost 1 base, with 14 bases between them. This clone was picked up one time. Under the authors' procedure: Nucleated cell counts were estimated from reference gene primer amplification. TCRdb's table, derived via immunoSEQ multiplex PCR, lists solely in-frame clones and lacks some. That table supplies the V and J calls and clone size; D and trimming were determined from the DNA. Of roughly 230,000 clones in the sample, 65% to 90% were seen once. The clonotype comes from a woman aged 45 to 65 with acute or convalescent COVID-19. Input material: peripheral blood. The J gene is TRBJ1-1, the V gene TRBV9; D remains unclear. The CDR3 nucleotides are TGTGCCAGCAGCAAGATGAGGGCTTCGAACACTGAAGCTTTCTTT. Translating gives CASSKMRASNTEAFF. Combining the CDR3 with reference TRBV9 and TRBJ1-1 gives the whole variable domain DSGVTQTPKHLITATGQRVTLRCSPRSGDLSVYWYQQSLDQGLQFLIQYYNGEERAKGNILERFSAQQFPDLHSELNLSSLELGDSALYFCASSKMRASNTEAFFGQGTRLTVV.